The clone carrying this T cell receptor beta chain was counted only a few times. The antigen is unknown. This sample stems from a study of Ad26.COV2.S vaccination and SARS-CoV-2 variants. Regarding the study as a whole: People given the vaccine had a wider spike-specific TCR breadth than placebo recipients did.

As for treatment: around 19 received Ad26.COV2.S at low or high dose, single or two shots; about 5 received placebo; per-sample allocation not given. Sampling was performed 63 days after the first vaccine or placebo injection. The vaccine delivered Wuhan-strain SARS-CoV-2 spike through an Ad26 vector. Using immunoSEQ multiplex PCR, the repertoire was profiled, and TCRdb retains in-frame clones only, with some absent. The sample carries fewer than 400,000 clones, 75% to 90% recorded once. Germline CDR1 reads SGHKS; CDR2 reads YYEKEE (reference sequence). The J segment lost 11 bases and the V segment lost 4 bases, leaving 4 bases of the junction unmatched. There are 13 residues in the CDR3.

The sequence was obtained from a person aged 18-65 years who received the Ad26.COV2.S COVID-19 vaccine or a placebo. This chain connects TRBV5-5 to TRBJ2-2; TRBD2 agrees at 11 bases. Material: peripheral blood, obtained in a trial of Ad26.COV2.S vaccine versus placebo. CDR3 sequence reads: CASSPRLAGELFF. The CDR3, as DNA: TGTGCCAGCAGCCCCCGACTAGCGGGAGAGCTGTTTTTT.